This T cell receptor (beta chain) was captured in a study of T cells in Graves' hyperthyroidism and ophthalmopathy. Trimming took 3 bases from V and 10 from J; bases not matched to a gene: 2. Germline CDR1 and CDR2: SEHNR and FQNEAQ (reference sequence). The CDR3 length is 13 residues. Each diagnosis was grounded in clinical symptoms, serum thyroxine and TRAb, thyroid ultrasound, and orbital computed tomography. This clonotype has ten or more counts. TCR beta CDR3 regions were amplified from RNA. First-round RT-PCR targeting the TCR CDR3 was performed with the HTBI primer set. TCRdb re-called the multiplex PCR reads through MiXCR, storing one row per CDR3 protein. The sample yields 650,000 to 800,000 distinct CDR3 sequences, just under 45% seen once.

V gene TRBV7-9 combines with J gene TRBJ1-6, with 8 positions matching TRBD1. The sample taken for sequencing was peripheral blood or thyroid tissue (not recorded which). This receptor was identified in an adult man with Graves' disease, either hyperthyroidism or ophthalmopathy (not recorded which). The CDR3 nucleotides read TGTGCCAGCAGCTTGACAGGGGTCTCACCCCTCCACTTT. It codes for CASSLTGVSPLHF. Full variable domain (outside the CDR3, taken from reference TRBV7-9 and TRBJ1-6): DTGVSQNPRHKITKRGQNVTFRCDPISEHNRLYWYRQTLGQGPEFLTYFQNEAQLEKSRLLSDRFSAERPKGSFSTLEIQRTEQGDSAMYLCASSLTGVSPLHFGNGTRLTVT.